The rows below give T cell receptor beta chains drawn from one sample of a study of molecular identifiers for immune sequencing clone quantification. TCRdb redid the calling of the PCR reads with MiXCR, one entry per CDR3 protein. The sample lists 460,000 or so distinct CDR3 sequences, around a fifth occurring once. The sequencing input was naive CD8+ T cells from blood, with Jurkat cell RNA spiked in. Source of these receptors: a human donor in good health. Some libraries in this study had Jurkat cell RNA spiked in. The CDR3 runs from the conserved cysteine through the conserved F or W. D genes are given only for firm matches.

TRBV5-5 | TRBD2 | CASSLDGREGQETQYF
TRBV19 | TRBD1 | CASTTGGNEQFF
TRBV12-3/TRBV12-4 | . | CTSTRGSQRNYGYTF
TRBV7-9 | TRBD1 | CASSLRTGGPGEQYF
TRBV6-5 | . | CASSYSWGAGETQYF
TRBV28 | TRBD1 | CASSWTGGYQPQHF
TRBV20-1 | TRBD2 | CSARDGLAGGDTQYF
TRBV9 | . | CAGSVGLNTGELFF
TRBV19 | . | CASMSGVSYNEQFF
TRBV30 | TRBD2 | CAWSPPPPLAGSYEQYF
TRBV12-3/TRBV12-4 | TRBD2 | CASSFSPGLVLGEQFF
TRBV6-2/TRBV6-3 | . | CASSIPTKGLEQYF
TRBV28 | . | CASSSTSLSTTDTQYF
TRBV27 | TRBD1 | CASSTLDRDNEKLFF
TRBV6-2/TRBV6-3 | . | CATRDFYYEQYF
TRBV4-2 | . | CASSQADGGTYEQYF
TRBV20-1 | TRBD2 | CSARDLGDTSGGYQETQYF
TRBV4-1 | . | CASSQDSRELDNEQFF
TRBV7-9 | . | CASSPDSIELFF
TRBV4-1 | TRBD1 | CASSDGPRDRVYNEQFF
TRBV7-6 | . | CASSSRPDTQYF
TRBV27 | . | CASSLTGTGVRSEQYF
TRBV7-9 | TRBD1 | CASSLGVRTGRSYNEQFF
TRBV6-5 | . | CASRLRSVTNEKLFF
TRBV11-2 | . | CASSLGTVGTEAFF
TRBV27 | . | CASSLRGENQPQRF
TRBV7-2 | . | CASSVQGNEQFF
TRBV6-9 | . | CALGGTEAFF
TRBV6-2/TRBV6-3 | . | CASSYSTRLPYEQYF
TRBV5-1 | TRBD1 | CASSYTGGTEAFF
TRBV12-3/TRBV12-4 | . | CASSSGTAGEQYF
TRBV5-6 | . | CASSFPGESLEAFF
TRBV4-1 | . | CASSQEPLVNTEAFF
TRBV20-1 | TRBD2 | CSSNGGLAGFLEQYF
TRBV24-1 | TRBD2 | CATSDPRTSGIWEQYF
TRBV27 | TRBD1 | CASSPGTGVAEQYF
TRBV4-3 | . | CASSQDPPDSTYNEQFF
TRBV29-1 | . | CSVDGGQLNIQYF
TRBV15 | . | CATSRGYGGDNYGYTF
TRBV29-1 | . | CSVVPLGKNTGELFF
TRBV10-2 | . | CASSEYVLNTDTQYF
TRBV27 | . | CAGSPGQINQPQHF
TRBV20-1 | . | CSARPSDQDTQYF
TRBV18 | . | CASSRPGDTYEQYF
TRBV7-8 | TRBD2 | CASSLPSGVRTYVYEQYF
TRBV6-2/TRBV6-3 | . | CVSTEALGNQPQHF
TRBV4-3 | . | CASSQAWGYEQYF
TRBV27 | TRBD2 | CASSILAVTDTQYF
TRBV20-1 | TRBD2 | CSAKISGRALPDTQYF
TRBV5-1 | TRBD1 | CASSPDRGVAEAFF
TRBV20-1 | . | CSARDINRATYEQYF
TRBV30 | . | CAWSGLHEGAFF
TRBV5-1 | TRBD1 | CASSPAFPGGNYEQYF
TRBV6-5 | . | CASSYGGVGEAFF
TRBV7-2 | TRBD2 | CASSPSGVGPDTQYF
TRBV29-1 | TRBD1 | CSVSRWTGSYEQYF
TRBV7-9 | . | CASSPPDGESNQPQHF
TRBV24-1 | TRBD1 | CATRGQGTDTQYF
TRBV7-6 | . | CASSPFAGLGSNQPQHF